A single sample is the source of the 16 T cell receptor beta chains below, sequenced in a study of cytomegalovirus exposure and HLA in healthy donors. The study ran its PCR with 60 Vbeta and 13 Jbeta primers. Here immunoSEQ multiplex PCR was the method, and the copy in TCRdb shows in-frame clones only, minus some. The top ten clones hold roughly 16% of a sample with about 95,000 clones, around 70% of them seen once. The material sequenced was PBMCs. The receptors shown here come from a woman aged 45-60 years in good health and CMV-seropositive.

In this sample, this clone turned up a few times. The chain employs TRBV11-2 and TRBJ2-1; 12 nucleotides align to TRBD2. After removal of 1 base from V and 4 bases from J, the junction contained 2 bases not matched to a gene. Per germline, CDR1 SGHAT and CDR2 FQNNGV. The CDR3 sequence is 16 residues long. The CDR3 region is CASSLGLAGVYNEQFF. The CDR3 nucleotides are TGTGCCAGCAGCTTAGGACTAGCGGGAGTGTACAATGAGCAGTTCTTC.

In this sample, this clone turned up a few times. J is TRBJ2-1 and V is TRBV7-9; D is unclear. Germline CDR1 reads SEHNR; CDR2 reads FQNEAQ (reference sequence). V dropped 5 bases and J dropped 4 bases, with 3 bases sitting between them. The CDR3 loop spans 11 amino acids. The CDR3 loop reads CASSPYNEQFF. CDR3 nucleotides: TGTGCCAGCAGCCCATACAATGAGCAGTTCTTC.

V is TRBV29-1 and J is TRBJ2-3; 7 bases are shared with TRBD1. With 5 bases clipped from V and 3 bases from J, the junction kept 8 bases outside the gene matches. The CDR3 consists of 14 residues. Germline V gene sequence: CDR1 SQVTM, CDR2 ANQGSEA. The CDR3 is CSVRSGTATDTQYF. CDR3 DNA: TGCAGCGTTCGCTCCGGGACAGCAACAGATACGCAGTATTTT.

The J gene is TRBJ1-5, the V gene TRBV4-1; D gene uncertain. Per the germline V gene, CDR1 is MGHRA and CDR2 is YSYEKL. The CDR3 runs 16 residues. V lost 0 bases and J 4 bases, leaving 13 bases between the germline ends. The CDR3 loop is CASSQDRQPKNQPQHF. CDR3 sequence (DNA): TGCGCCAGCAGCCAAGACAGGCAACCCAAGAATCAGCCCCAGCATTTT.

V is TRBV6-6 and J is TRBJ2-7, with TRBD1 matching 9 bases. This CDR3 has 15 amino acids. Germline V gene lookup returns CDR1 MNHNY and CDR2 SVGAGI (reference sequence). The junction had 13 bases not matched to a gene; V was cut back by 7 bases and J by 6 bases. As DNA, the CDR3 is TGTGCCAGCAACCCGACAGGGGGGGATTTTACCGAGCAGTACTTC. This gives the protein CASNPTGGDFTEQYF.

This clone was seen a few times. The chain recombines TRBV7-3 with TRBJ2-5; D possibly corresponds to TRBD2 (6 bases). CDR3 length: 14 amino acids. V was shortened by 5 bases and J by 2 bases, with 12 bases between the two germline ends. Germline CDR1 and CDR2: SGHTA and FQGTGA. The CDR3 DNA sequence: TGTGCCAGCAGCCCGCGGGGTACACAAGAGACCCAGTACTTC. Amino acids: CASSPRGTQETQYF.

In DNA, the CDR3 is TGTGCCAGCAGACCCGGACAGGCGGTCATCGGGGAGCTGTTTTTT. Its protein is CASRPGQAVIGELFF. This chain uses TRBV6-5 with TRBJ2-2; TRBD1 matches 7 bases. Germline-derived CDR1 and CDR2 are MNHEY and SVGAGI. V trimming: 6 bases; J trimming: 7 bases; junction bases outside the gene matches: 11. The CDR3 contains 15 residues.

V usage is TRBV7-2 and J usage is TRBJ2-6; 11 bases map to TRBD1. Unmatched junction bases numbered 10, after V lost 5 bases and J lost 7 bases. Germline V lookup: CDR1 SGHTA, CDR2 FQGNSA. The CDR3 loop spans 17 amino acids. Written as DNA, the CDR3 is TGTGCCAGCAGCCTATGGGACAGGGGGAAAGTTGCCAACGTCCTGACTTTC. Translation: CASSLWDRGKVANVLTF.

This clone has more than one count but fewer than ten. This chain connects TRBV16 to TRBJ2-7, with D possibly matching TRBD2 (5 bases). Trimming took off 4 bases at V and 2 bases at J, with 15 bases between the two ends. Germline V gene data show CDR1 as KGHSY and CDR2 as FQNENV. The CDR3 has 15 amino acids. CDR3 amino acids: CASSPRGPSPYEQYF. The CDR3 DNA follows: TGTGCCAGCAGCCCCCGGGGTCCCAGTCCCTACGAGCAGTACTTC.

The chain joins TRBV7-9 to TRBJ2-7; 8 bases map to TRBD2. The CDR3 extends over 13 amino acids. Germline V gene sequence: CDR1 SEHNR, CDR2 FQNEAQ (reference sequence). Trimming at V came to 6 bases and at J to 3 bases, leaving 4 bases not matched to a gene. The CDR3 is CASSFSGVYEQYF. The CDR3 region has the DNA TGTGCCAGCAGTTTTAGCGGGGTCTACGAGCAGTACTTC.

The CDR3 loop reads CASNGRGQTTDTQYF. The CDR3 DNA reads as TGTGCCAGCAACGGGAGGGGACAGACCACAGATACGCAGTATTTT. The chain uses TRBV5-5 and TRBJ2-3; the D gene is possibly TRBD2 (8 bases). V lost 6 bases, J lost 2 bases, and 16 bases lay in between. There are 15 residues in the CDR3. Germline V lookup: CDR1 SGHKS, CDR2 YYEKEE (reference sequence). Full variable domain (outside the CDR3, taken from reference TRBV5-5 and TRBJ2-3): DAGVTQSPTHLIKTRGQQVTLRCSPISGHKSVSWYQQVLGQGPQFIFQYYEKEERGRGNFPDRFSARQFPNYSSELNVNALLLGDSALYLCASNGRGQTTDTQYFGPGTRLTVL.

The chain uses TRBV5-4 and TRBJ2-5; 7 nucleotides agree with TRBD1. The CDR3 length is 15 residues. With 4 bases clipped from V and 2 bases from J, the junction kept 8 bases outside the gene matches. CDR1 SGHNT and CDR2 YYREEE come from the germline V gene (reference sequence). CDR3 DNA sequence: TGTGCCAGCAGCCTACGGGGCAGGGGGCAAGAGACCCAGTACTTC. Amino acids: CASSLRGRGQETQYF.

The chain carries TRBV5-4 and TRBJ1-2; possible D gene TRBD1, 6 bases. There are 14 residues in the CDR3. V was pared by 0 bases and J by 5 bases, with 11 bases between. CDR1 SGHNT and CDR2 YYREEE come from the germline V gene (reference sequence). CDR3 region: CASSLAGAAYGYTF. In nucleotides, the CDR3 is TGTGCCAGCAGCTTGGCAGGGGCCGCATATGGCTACACCTTC.

The chain combines TRBV28 with TRBJ1-1; 7 positions agree with TRBD1. The CDR3 consists of 16 residues. V lost 3 bases and J lost 5; bases outside the gene matches: 12. Germline CDR1 and CDR2: MDHEN and SYDVKM. CDR3 loop: CASSLRTQGSRTEAFF. The CDR3 coding sequence is TGTGCCAGCAGTTTGAGAACACAGGGGAGTAGAACTGAAGCTTTCTTT.

The chain links TRBV7-3 to TRBJ2-1, with 9 bases aligning to TRBD1. Germline CDR1 reads SGHTA; CDR2 reads FQGTGA. Trimming took 4 bases from V and 10 from J; bases not matched to a gene: 5. This CDR3 comprises 13 residues. CDR3 loop: CASSSTGGREQFF. Written as DNA, the CDR3 is TGTGCCAGCAGCTCAACAGGGGGCCGAGAGCAGTTCTTC.

This clone was counted a few times. The V call is TRBV5-4, the J call TRBJ1-2; possibly TRBD1 for D (6 bases). The germline V and J ends were trimmed by 2 bases and 4 bases, with 15 bases remaining between them. The length of the CDR3 is 15 residues. Germline V gives CDR1 SGHNT, CDR2 YYREEE (reference sequence). CDR3 sequence: CASSLVAGGAYGYTF. In DNA form, the CDR3 reads TGTGCCAGCAGCTTAGTTGCGGGGGGGGCCTATGGCTACACCTTC.